The T cell receptor beta chain described here comes from a study of beta chain features in type 1 diabetes. Findings of the study overall: In the patient group, naive, central memory and Treg TCRB repertoires seemed more alike than in the healthy donor group.

Reverse transcription of all isolated RNA meant that expressed TCRB transcripts were sequenced. Measured with immunoSEQ multiplex PCR; TCRdb has only the in-frame clones, and not every one. Among fewer than 900,000 clones listed, roughly a sixth were seen once. The germline V and J ends were trimmed by 3 bases and 6 bases, with 15 bases remaining between them. CDR3 length: 14 residues. Germline-derived CDR1 and CDR2 are SGHRS and YFSETQ. This clone showed up just a few times. Its antigen is still unknown. The sequence was collected from a woman aged 18 to 35 in good health. The V call is TRBV5-1, the J call TRBJ1-2, with D perhaps TRBD1 (6 bases). The sample was naive CD4+ T cells from blood. CDR3 region: CASSWTQGSDGYTF. CDR3 nucleotide sequence: TGCGCCAGCAGCTGGACTCAGGGGTCGGATGGCTACACCTTC.